These 13 T cell receptor beta chains share one sample of origin, sequenced in a study of control samples from healthy donors and cancer patients. Only in-frame clones appear in the TCRdb table, and some are missing; sequencing was by immunoSEQ multiplex PCR. Found here are 95,000 to 100,000 clones, about 89% of them singletons; the top ten hold about 8%. Source material: blood. These receptors came from a young man in good health.

This clone was seen a single time. The CDR3, as DNA: TGTGCCAGCAGTTTAAGGGGGGTGAACTACAATGAGCAGTTCTTC. Translated, it gives CASSLRGVNYNEQFF. This chain uses TRBV27 with TRBJ2-1, with D perhaps TRBD1 or TRBD2 (6 bases each). The V gene's germline CDR1 is MNHEY and CDR2 SMNVEV (reference sequence). This CDR3 is built from 15 residues. Trimming cost V 2 bases and J 3 bases, with 11 bases left between them.

V gene TRBV27 combines with J gene TRBJ2-5, with D unclear. The V gene's germline CDR1 is MNHEY and CDR2 SMNVEV (reference sequence). V was cut by 4 bases and J by 5 bases, with 17 bases left in between. The CDR3 is 15 amino acids. This CDR3 is CASSYSPRAWETQYF. The CDR3 DNA is TGTGCCAGCAGTTACTCCCCTCGTGCCTGGGAGACCCAGTACTTC.

This sequence joins TRBV7-2 and TRBJ1-4, with D tentatively TRBD1 (5 bases). CDR3 length: 13 residues. The V gene's germline CDR1 is SGHTA and CDR2 FQGNSA. With 5 bases removed from V and 2 bases from J, the gap between germline ends came to 6 bases. CDR3 region: CASSRQTNEKLFF. The CDR3 DNA follows: TGTGCCAGCAGCCGACAGACTAATGAAAAACTGTTTTTT.

This clone was observed a single time. This rearrangement joins TRBV7-8 to TRBJ2-7; TRBD2 is a possible D gene (6 bases). V was pared by 1 base and J by 3 bases, with 10 bases between. The length of the CDR3 is 14 residues. Germline lookup yields CDR1 SGHVS and CDR2 FQNEAQ. CDR3 sequence reads: CASSLGPGSYEQYV. The CDR3, as DNA: TGTGCCAGCAGCTTAGGCCCCGGGAGCTACGAGCAGTACGTC.

DNA of the CDR3: TGTGCCAGCAGCCAAGACAGGGGGCGAAATCAGCCCCAGCATTTT. Translation: CASSQDRGRNQPQHF. V and J are TRBV7-2 and TRBJ1-5; 10 bases are a match to TRBD1. This CDR3 contains 15 residues. Germline lookup yields CDR1 SGHTA and CDR2 FQGNSA. V dropped 5 bases and J dropped 4; count of bases not matched to a gene: 5.

This clone has more than one count but fewer than ten. Different DNA sequences within this sample yield the same CDR3. The genes are TRBV6-5 and TRBJ1-5; the D gene is possibly TRBD1 (5 bases). The CDR3 has 14 amino acids. The germline V gene has CDR1 MNHEY and CDR2 SVGAGI. V was shortened by 8 bases and J by 7 bases, with 18 bases between the two germline ends. CDR3 amino acids: CASRGGGSSQPQHF. In nucleotides, the CDR3 is TGTGCCAGCCGAGGCGGGGGGTCGAGCCAGCCCCAGCATTTT.

This clone showed up just once. V gene TRBV6-2 or TRBV6-3 combines with J gene TRBJ2-1, with 13 bases aligning to TRBD2. This CDR3 has 16 residues. Germline CDR1 and CDR2: MNHEY and SVGEGT. V dropped 4 bases and J dropped 7; count of bases not matched to a gene: 7. The CDR3 region is CASSSRTSGSMNEQFF. CDR3 DNA sequence: TGTGCCAGCAGTTCCCGGACTAGCGGGAGTATGAATGAGCAGTTCTTC.

V and J are TRBV3-1 (or the pseudogene TRBV3-2) and TRBJ1-5; D remains unclear. The length of the CDR3 is 13 residues. The ends were cut back, 0 bases at V and 7 bases at J, with 7 bases in the middle. Germline lookup yields CDR1 LGHDT and CDR2 YNNKEL (reference sequence). The CDR3 loop reads CASSQDQKQPQHF. For the CDR3, the DNA is TGTGCCAGCAGCCAAGATCAAAAACAGCCCCAGCATTTT.

This chain links TRBV30 with TRBJ2-7; tentative D call: TRBD2 (7 bases). The CDR3 extends over 14 amino acids. CDR1 is GTSNPN and CDR2 is SVGIG in the germline V gene (reference sequence). V dropped 2 bases and J dropped 1 base, with 12 bases sitting between them. CDR3 region: CAWSTGGQSYEQYF. As DNA, the CDR3 is TGTGCCTGGAGTACCGGGGGGCAGTCCTACGAGCAGTACTTC.

CDR3 sequence: CASSLDLPRPGNTIYF. The CDR3 DNA reads TGTGCCAGCAGCTTGGATCTTCCTCGGCCTGGAAACACCATATATTTT. The chain employs TRBV5-4 and TRBJ1-3; D ambiguous. This CDR3 has 16 residues. Trimming shortened V by 0 bases and J by 2 bases, and 12 bases separated the two germline ends. Germline V gene sequence: CDR1 SGHNT, CDR2 YYREEE (reference sequence).

This chain connects TRBV27 to TRBJ2-7; D is undetermined. The germline V gene encodes CDR1 MNHEY and CDR2 SMNVEV (reference sequence). With 1 base removed from V and 1 base from J, the gap between germline ends came to 8 bases. The CDR3 covers 14 residues. CDR3 bases: TGTGCCAGCAGTTTATTTCCGAGTTCCTACGAGCAGTACTTC. It specifies CASSLFPSSYEQYF.

This CDR3 reads CASSLSVGLYEQYF. CDR3 DNA sequence: TGTGCCAGCAGTTTGTCCGTCGGGCTCTACGAGCAGTACTTC. The chain couples TRBV27 to TRBJ2-7; D call uncertain. Between the trimmed V and J ends, which lost 3 bases and 3 bases, there was a span of 12 bases. The CDR3 is 14 residues long. The germline V gene has CDR1 MNHEY and CDR2 SMNVEV (reference sequence).

This clone occurred once. V gene TRBV27 combines with J gene TRBJ1-3; D is uncertain. CDR1 and CDR2 from the germline V gene are MNHEY and SMNVEV (reference sequence). CDR3 length equals 14 residues. V was pared by 0 bases and J by 3 bases, with 6 bases between. This CDR3 reads CASSLSRGGNTIYF. The CDR3 nucleotides read TGTGCCAGCAGTTTATCCCGGGGTGGAAACACCATATATTTT.